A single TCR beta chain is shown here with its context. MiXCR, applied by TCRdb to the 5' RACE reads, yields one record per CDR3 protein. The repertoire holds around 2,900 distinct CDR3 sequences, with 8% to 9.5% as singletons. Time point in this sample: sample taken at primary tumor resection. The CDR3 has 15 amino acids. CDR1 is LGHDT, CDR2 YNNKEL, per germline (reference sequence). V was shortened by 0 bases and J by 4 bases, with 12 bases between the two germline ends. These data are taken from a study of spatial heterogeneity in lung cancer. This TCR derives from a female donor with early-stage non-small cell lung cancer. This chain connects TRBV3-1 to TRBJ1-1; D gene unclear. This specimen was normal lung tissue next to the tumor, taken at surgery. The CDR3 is CASSQDGARGTEAFF. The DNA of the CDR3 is TGTGCCAGCAGCCAAGATGGCGCCAGAGGCACTGAAGCTTTCTTT. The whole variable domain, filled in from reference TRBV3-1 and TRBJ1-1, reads DTAVSQTPKYLVTQMGNDKSIKCEQNLGHDTMYWYKQDSKKFLKIMFSYNNKELIINETVPNRFSPKSPDKAHLNLHINSLELGDSAVYFCASSQDGARGTEAFFGQGTRLTVV.